A single sample gave rise to the 6 T cell receptor beta chains below, sequenced in a study of blood T cell repertoires in COVID-19. Clones were read by immunoSEQ multiplex PCR, and TCRdb kept only the in-frame ones, dropping some. The sample carries some 150,000 clones, around 81% recorded once. Material for sequencing was peripheral blood. These receptors were taken from a man aged 55-75 years with active or convalescent COVID-19.

The chain has TRBV7-2 and TRBJ1-2; D is unresolved. Germline CDR1 and CDR2: SGHTA and FQGNSA. The CDR3 sequence is 14 residues long. The V gene lost 1 base and the J gene lost 3 bases, with 9 bases spanning the gap. The CDR3, as DNA: TGTGCCAGCAGCTTAGTAGCAGCTTACTATGGCTACACCTTC. Amino acids: CASSLVAAYYGYTF.

The chain has TRBV7-2 and TRBJ2-3, with a possible D match to TRBD2 (6 bases). Trimming took off 4 bases at V and 0 bases at J, with 11 bases between the two ends. From germline, CDR1 is SGHTA and CDR2 FQGNSA. The CDR3 loop spans 15 amino acids. The CDR3 region is CASSSSVSSTDTQYF. As DNA, the CDR3 is TGTGCCAGCAGCTCTAGCGTTTCTAGCACAGATACGCAGTATTTT.

The rearrangement uses TRBV7-2 and TRBJ2-7, with D perhaps TRBD2 (6 bases). Germline V gene sequence: CDR1 SGHTA, CDR2 FQGNSA. The CDR3 runs 15 residues. Trimming removed 4 bases at V and 9 bases at J, with 22 bases between. The chain's CDR3 is CASSSTSGSQFRQYF. CDR3 coding DNA: TGTGCCAGCAGCTCAACGAGCGGGTCCCAGTTTAGGCAGTACTTC.

The rearrangement joins TRBV7-9 to TRBJ2-7, with 7 positions matching TRBD1. From germline, CDR1 is SEHNR and CDR2 FQNEAQ (reference sequence). The V segment lost 6 bases and the J segment 0 bases; nucleotides outside the gene matches: 11. This CDR3 contains 16 residues. This CDR3 is CASSGETGRNSYEQYF. CDR3 in DNA: TGTGCCAGCAGTGGAGAGACAGGGCGGAACTCCTACGAGCAGTACTTC.

The chain carries TRBV29-1 and TRBJ2-7; tentative D call: TRBD1 (5 bases). Trimming shortened V by 0 bases and J by 4 bases, and 13 bases separated the two germline ends. Germline lookup yields CDR1 SQVTM and CDR2 ANQGSEA. This CDR3 contains 14 residues. For the CDR3, the DNA is TGCAGCGTTGAAGATTCCGACAGAACTTACGAGCAGTACTTC. Translating gives CSVEDSDRTYEQYF.

This rearrangement joins TRBV19 to TRBJ2-7, with D tentatively TRBD1 (6 bases). CDR3 length equals 14 residues. V gave up 1 base and J gave up 2 bases, with 9 bases separating them. Germline CDR1 LNHDA, CDR2 SQIVND (reference sequence). CDR3 sequence reads: CASSIVDRTYEQYF. The CDR3 DNA is TGTGCCAGTAGTATAGTAGACAGGACCTACGAGCAGTACTTC.